These T cell receptor beta chains were read from a single sample in a study of spatial heterogeneity in lung cancer. TCRdb ran MiXCR on the 5' RACE reads and lists one entry per CDR3 protein. This sample yields 100,000 to 110,000 distinct CDR3 sequences, of which approximately 4.7% are seen a single time; around 21% belongs to the top ten. The sequencing here drew on lung tumor tissue, taken at surgery. These receptors all come from a male donor with early-stage non-small cell lung cancer. Each CDR3 is given with its conserved first and last residue. D genes are given only for firm matches. Clone size is stated in some rows and not others, as once, few, many or a class when expanded.

clone size	V gene	D gene	J gene	CDR3 protein	CDR3 DNA
many	TRBV10-2	.	TRBJ1-1	CASSAELNTEAFF	TGCGCCAGCAGTGCGGAGCTGAACACTGAAGCTTTCTTT
many	TRBV12-3/TRBV12-4	.	TRBJ2-1	CASSPDPRTYNEQFF	TGTGCCAGCAGTCCCGACCCCCGGACGTACAATGAGCAGTTCTTC
many	TRBV20-1	.	TRBJ1-2	CSAFGRDDGYTF	TGCAGTGCTTTCGGACGGGACGATGGCTACACCTTC
many	TRBV4-1	.	TRBJ1-5	CASSQVDLFTPQHF	TGCGCCAGCAGCCAAGTCGACCTGTTTACACCCCAGCATTTT
many	TRBV6-6	.	TRBJ2-3	CASSHQRTTDTQYF	TGTGCCAGCAGTCACCAGCGGACCACAGATACGCAGTATTTT
few	TRBV7-9	.	TRBJ1-2	CASSLGRQGMEYGYTF	TGTGCCAGCAGCTTAGGGAGGCAGGGGATGGAGTATGGCTACACCTTC
many	TRBV7-9	TRBD1	TRBJ1-1	CASSRTGGGTEAFF	TGTGCCAGCAGCCGGACAGGGGGCGGGACTGAAGCTTTCTTT
many	TRBV4-1	TRBD1	TRBJ1-1	CASSQARRGQVNTEAFF	TGCGCCAGCAGCCAAGCTCGGCGAGGACAGGTGAACACTGAAGCTTTCTTT
many	TRBV3-1	TRBD1	TRBJ2-1	CASSQDRLHEQFF	TGTGCCAGCAGTCAGGACAGGTTGCATGAGCAGTTCTTC
many	TRBV27	.	TRBJ1-1	CASSLLRSSTEAFF	TGTGCCAGCAGTCTCCTCAGATCGTCGACTGAAGCTTTCTTT
many	TRBV30	.	TRBJ1-1	CAWSVGLLEAFF	TGTGCCTGGAGTGTAGGCCTACTCGAAGCTTTCTTT
many	TRBV5-1	TRBD1	TRBJ1-2	CASSFMTGTGNGYTF	TGCGCCAGCAGCTTCATGACCGGGACAGGGAATGGCTACACCTTC
many	TRBV3-1	TRBD2	TRBJ2-1	CASSPSPWTSGSASSYNEQFF	TGTGCCAGCAGCCCCTCTCCTTGGACTAGCGGGAGTGCTAGCTCCTACAATGAGCAGTTCTTC
.	TRBV28	.	TRBJ1-4	CASSSSLGKLFF	TGTGCCAGCAGTTCCTCTCTGGGAAAACTGTTTTTT
many	TRBV20-1	.	TRBJ1-2	CSARLGIPNYGYTF	TGCAGTGCTAGGCTGGGCATCCCTAACTATGGCTACACCTTC
many	TRBV4-2	.	TRBJ1-2	CASSQEGHSWYGYTF	TGTGCCAGCAGCCAAGAGGGCCACTCCTGGTATGGCTACACCTTC
many	TRBV29-1	.	TRBJ2-1	CSVASSPTYNEQFF	TGCAGCGTTGCAAGTTCGCCGACCTACAATGAGCAGTTCTTC
many	TRBV7-8	.	TRBJ2-5	CASSWFYRVVETQYF	TGTGCCAGCAGCTGGTTCTACCGAGTGGTGGAGACCCAGTACTTC
.	TRBV25-1	.	TRBJ1-3	CASSQIGGRGNTIYF	TGTGCCAGCAGTCAGATTGGGGGGAGAGGAAACACCATATATTTT
many	TRBV6-5	TRBD1	TRBJ2-5	CASSYSRDRVTQYF	TGTGCCAGCAGTTACTCCCGGGACAGGGTTACCCAGTACTTC
many	TRBV7-9	.	TRBJ2-3	CASSFKDTQYF	TGTGCCAGCAGCTTCAAGGATACGCAGTATTTT
many	TRBV6-5	TRBD1	TRBJ1-6	CASSYPGQGSPLHF	TGTGCCAGCAGTTACCCGGGACAGGGATCGCCCCTCCACTTT
few	TRBV12-3/TRBV12-4	TRBD1	TRBJ1-4	CASSWGQKGPNEKLFF	TGTGCCAGCAGTTGGGGACAGAAAGGGCCCAATGAAAAACTGTTTTTT
few	TRBV10-3	.	TRBJ1-2	CAISSRGSWNYGYTF	TGTGCCATCAGCTCTAGGGGGTCATGGAACTATGGCTACACCTTC
many	TRBV12-3/TRBV12-4	.	TRBJ2-7	CASSPEDRPYEQYF	TGTGCCAGCAGTCCAGAGGACAGACCCTACGAGCAGTACTTC
many	TRBV3-1	.	TRBJ2-6	CASSPERQAGVNVLTF	TGTGCCAGCAGCCCCGAAAGACAGGCTGGGGTCAACGTCCTGACTTTC
.	TRBV10-1	.	TRBJ2-3	CASSVTGRTDTQYF	TGCGCCAGCAGTGTTACGGGCCGCACAGATACGCAGTATTTT
.	TRBV9	.	TRBJ2-1	CASSVAPGDNEQFF	TGTGCCAGCAGCGTAGCACCCGGGGACAATGAGCAGTTCTTC
many	TRBV20-1	.	TRBJ2-3	CSARGDMEGRDTQYF	TGCAGTGCTAGAGGGGACATGGAGGGCCGAGATACGCAGTATTTT
many	TRBV2	TRBD2	TRBJ2-3	CATREMRGSFTDTQYF	TGTGCCACCAGAGAAATGCGCGGGAGTTTCACAGATACGCAGTATTTT
few	TRBV10-3	TRBD2	TRBJ2-1	CATRLAGPIDEQFF	TGTGCCACCCGACTAGCGGGACCGATCGATGAGCAGTTCTTC
many	TRBV2	.	TRBJ2-3	CASSDGFGSEYF	TGTGCCAGCAGTGACGGGTTCGGGAGTGAGTATTTT
few	TRBV10-3	.	TRBJ1-3	CAISESNSGNTIYF	TGTGCCATCAGTGAGAGTAACTCTGGAAACACCATATATTTT
few	TRBV9	.	TRBJ2-1	CASSVAEGDLVF	TGTGCCAGCAGCGTAGCGGAAGGGGACCTTGTCTTC
many	TRBV14	.	TRBJ2-5	CASSQVLPDSETQYF	TGTGCCAGCAGCCAAGTTCTCCCGGACAGTGAGACCCAGTACTTC
.	TRBV11-1	TRBD2	TRBJ2-3	CASSRRRAGGTDTQYF	TGTGCCAGCAGCCGGAGGAGGGCGGGGGGCACAGATACGCAGTATTTT
.	TRBV2	.	TRBJ1-1	CASSRIRAAFF	TGTGCCAGCAGCAGGATCCGGGCAGCTTTCTTT
many	TRBV27	.	TRBJ2-4	CASSPWDPLAKNIQYF	TGTGCCAGCAGTCCTTGGGACCCGCTAGCCAAAAACATTCAGTACTTC
many	TRBV3-1	TRBD1	TRBJ1-1	CASSHAGTGGDTEAFF	TGTGCCAGCAGCCACGCCGGGACAGGGGGGGACACTGAAGCTTTCTTT
many	TRBV20-1	.	TRBJ2-5	CSAERDLQETQYF	TGCAGTGCCGAGCGCGACCTCCAAGAGACCCAGTACTTC
many	TRBV12-3/TRBV12-4	.	TRBJ1-5	CASNRDDQPQHF	TGTGCCAGCAATAGGGACGATCAGCCCCAGCATTTT
.	TRBV6-5	.	TRBJ2-5	CASSKTRETQYF	TGTGCCAGCAGTAAGACTAGGGAGACCCAGTACTTC
few	TRBV28	.	TRBJ2-2	CASSGYTGELFF	TGTGCCAGCAGCGGATACACCGGGGAGCTGTTTTTT
few	TRBV4-1	.	TRBJ1-6	CASSQDLGPSNSPLHF	TGCGCCAGCAGCCAAGATCTCGGACCTAGTAATTCACCCCTCCACTTT
few	TRBV6-5	.	TRBJ2-5	CASKLGGSETQYF	TGTGCCAGCAAGCTGGGGGGCTCAGAGACCCAGTACTTC
.	TRBV29-1	TRBD1	TRBJ1-1	CSVEQGGASLLSEAFF	TGCAGCGTTGAACAGGGGGGCGCGTCTCTACTCAGTGAAGCTTTCTTT
many	TRBV6-6	.	TRBJ2-3	CASSSYSSGTDTQYF	TGTGCCAGCAGTTCATACTCTAGCGGCACAGATACGCAGTATTTT
few	TRBV6-6	.	TRBJ2-2	CASTRRGELFF	TGTGCCAGCACTAGAAGGGGGGAGCTGTTTTTT
many	TRBV12-3/TRBV12-4	.	TRBJ2-7	CASSPDSYEQYF	TGTGCCAGCAGTCCGGACAGCTACGAGCAGTACTTC